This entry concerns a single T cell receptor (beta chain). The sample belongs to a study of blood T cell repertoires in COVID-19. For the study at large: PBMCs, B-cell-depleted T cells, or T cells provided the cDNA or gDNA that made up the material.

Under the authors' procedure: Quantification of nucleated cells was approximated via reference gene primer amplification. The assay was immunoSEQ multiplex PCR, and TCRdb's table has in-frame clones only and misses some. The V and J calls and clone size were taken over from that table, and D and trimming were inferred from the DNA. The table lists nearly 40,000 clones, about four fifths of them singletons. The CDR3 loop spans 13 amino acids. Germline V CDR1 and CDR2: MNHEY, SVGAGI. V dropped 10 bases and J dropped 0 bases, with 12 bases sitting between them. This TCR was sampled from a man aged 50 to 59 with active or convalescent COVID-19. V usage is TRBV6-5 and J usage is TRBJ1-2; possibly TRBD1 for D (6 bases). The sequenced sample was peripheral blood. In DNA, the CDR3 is TGTGCCACACAGGGAGCCTCTAACTATGGCTACACCTTC. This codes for CATQGASNYGYTF.